These 26 T cell receptor beta chains were all obtained from the same sample, sequenced in a study of T cells in Graves' hyperthyroidism and ophthalmopathy. The CDR3 regions of TCR beta were amplified from RNA transcripts. HTBI primers drove first-round RT-PCR of the TCR CDR3. TCRdb called the multiplex PCR reads again in MiXCR, with one record for every CDR3 protein. Seen here are fewer than 750,000 distinct CDR3 sequences, roughly 15% observed once, and the top ten hold approximately 12%. The source material was blood. The receptors come from a woman in her forties or fifties with Graves' ophthalmopathy.

This clonotype appeared many times. The chain employs TRBV27 and TRBJ1-2; D is unresolved. V was trimmed by 4 bases and J by 4 bases, leaving 10 bases between them. This CDR3 spans 13 amino acids. Germline values: CDR1 MNHEY, CDR2 SMNVEV (reference sequence). The CDR3 nucleotides are TGTGCCAGCAGTTCGGCGGGGAGCTATGGCTACACCTTC. Translation gives CASSSAGSYGYTF.

This clonotype occurred many times. V is TRBV7-3 and J is TRBJ2-2; TRBD2 might be the D (5 bases). Germline CDR1 SGHTA, CDR2 FQGTGA. V lost 3 bases, J lost 1 base, and 9 bases lay in between. The CDR3 is 15 amino acids. CDR3 residues: CASSFVGENTGELFF. DNA of the CDR3: TGTGCCAGCAGCTTTGTGGGAGAGAACACCGGGGAGCTGTTTTTT. Full variable domain (outside the CDR3, taken from reference TRBV7-3 and TRBJ2-2): GAGVSQTPSNKVTEKGKYVELRCDPISGHTALYWYRQSLGQGPEFLIYFQGTGAADDSGLPNDRFFAVRPEGSVSTLKIQRTERGDSAVYLCASSFVGENTGELFFGEGSRLTVL.

This clonotype was seen ten or more times. This chain uses TRBV18 with TRBJ2-7; tentative D call: TRBD2 (6 bases). The CDR3 is 15 residues long. The V gene's germline CDR1 is KGHSH and CDR2 LQKENI. V lost 3 bases and J 2 bases, leaving 14 bases between the germline ends. The CDR3 nucleotides are TGTGCCAGCTCACCGGGGGAGGCCGGCACCTACGAGCAGTACTTC. This gives the protein CASSPGEAGTYEQYF. Variable domain in full (rest from reference TRBV18 and TRBJ2-7): NAGVMQNPRHLVRRRGQEARLRCSPMKGHSHVYWYRQLPEEGLKFMVYLQKENIIDESGMPKERFSAEFPKEGPSILRIQQVVRGDSAAYFCASSPGEAGTYEQYFGPGTRLTVT.

This clonotype was recorded at least ten times. The chain has TRBV28 and TRBJ2-7, with TRBD2 matching 10 bases. Germline values: CDR1 MDHEN, CDR2 SYDVKM. The CDR3 totals 21 residues. Losses at the gene ends were 5 bases for V and 0 bases for J; bases not matched to a gene: 22. The CDR3 DNA is TGTGCCAGCAGTCGGACAGGGTGGTTAAGCGGGAGGGCCAAGATCTCCTACGAGCAGTACTTC. It codes for CASSRTGWLSGRAKISYEQYF.

This clonotype was counted ten times or more. The chain couples TRBV20-1 to TRBJ2-7; 10 positions agree with TRBD2. V lost 3 bases, J lost 9 bases, and 8 bases stayed unmatched. The germline CDR1 and CDR2 sequences are DFQATT and SNEGSKA (reference sequence). This CDR3 contains 13 residues. The CDR3: CSASQLAGNGQYF. CDR3 DNA sequence: TGCAGTGCTAGCCAACTAGCGGGAAACGGGCAGTACTTC.

This clonotype showed up many times. The chain links TRBV27 to TRBJ2-3, with a tentative D call TRBD1 (6 bases). Germline V gives CDR1 MNHEY, CDR2 SMNVEV (reference sequence). This CDR3 contains 16 residues. Between the trimmed V and J ends, which lost 6 bases and 1 base, there was a span of 17 bases. The CDR3 bases are TGTGCCAGCAGCCCCTCCGGGACAATACGCACAGATACGCAGTATTTT. Protein product: CASSPSGTIRTDTQYF.

CDR3 sequence reads: CASSELVSSASRKDTGELFF. In nucleotides, the CDR3 is TGTGCCAGCAGTGAATTGGTCAGTTCAGCTTCTCGGAAGGACACCGGGGAGCTGTTTTTT. The gene calls are TRBV25-1 and TRBJ2-2; the D is unclear. The germline V gene has CDR1 MGHDK and CDR2 SYGVNS. CDR3 length: 20 amino acids. Deletions cut 1 base from V and 3 bases from J, with 24 bases between.

This clonotype was seen at least ten times. The V call is TRBV7-2, the J call TRBJ2-3; unclear D gene. Trimming shortened V by 5 bases and J by 1 base, and 10 bases separated the two germline ends. CDR3 length equals 14 residues. Germline CDR1 and CDR2: SGHTA and FQGNSA. CDR3 region: CASSRLIRTDTQYF. The CDR3 nucleotides read TGTGCCAGCAGCAGGCTTATTCGCACAGATACGCAGTATTTT.

This clonotype was counted ten times or more. The chain links TRBV12-3 or TRBV12-4 to TRBJ1-1, with 10 bases aligning to TRBD1. The CDR3 totals 14 residues. The ends lost 6 bases at V and 1 base at J; junction bases unmatched: 2. CDR3 region: CASRGTGENTEAFF. CDR3 bases: TGTGCCAGCAGAGGGACAGGGGAGAACACTGAAGCTTTCTTT.

A note on this clonotype: A much larger clone lies one base from this, so it may be a read error. This rearrangement joins TRBV20-1 to TRBJ2-1; tentative D call: TRBD1 (6 bases). The CDR3 has 15 amino acids. V lost 3 bases, J lost 6 bases, and 18 bases lay in between. CDR1 is DFQATT and CDR2 is SNEGSKA in the germline V gene (reference sequence). The CDR3 sequence: CSASSFLGACNEQFF. Here the CDR3 DNA reads TGCAGTGCTAGTTCTTTCCTGGGGGCCTGCAATGAGCAGTTCTTC.

This clonotype was seen more than once but under ten times. The chain combines TRBV7-3 with TRBJ2-1, with 12 bases identical to TRBD2. V lost 4 bases and J lost 8; bases outside the gene matches: 6. The CDR3 contains 15 residues. CDR1 and CDR2 (germline): SGHTA, FQGTGA. CDR3 in DNA: TGTGCCAGCAGCTCACGGACTAGCGGGGTGGATGAGCAGTTCTTC. It codes for CASSSRTSGVDEQFF.

This clonotype appeared many times. V usage is TRBV5-6 and J usage is TRBJ1-1; the D gene is possibly TRBD1 (6 bases). V was shortened by 0 bases and J by 7 bases, with 10 bases between the two germline ends. Germline lookup yields CDR1 SGHDT and CDR2 YYEEEE. This CDR3 has 13 residues. This CDR3 is CASSLGGAREAFF. CDR3 bases: TGTGCCAGCAGCTTGGGGGGGGCGCGTGAAGCTTTCTTT.

V gene TRBV7-2 combines with J gene TRBJ2-1; a weak D match, TRBD2 (6 bases). Trimming left V 3 bases short and J 7 bases short, with 13 bases between. Germline assignment: CDR1 SGHTA and CDR2 FQGNSA. CDR3 length: 14 residues. CDR3 nucleotide sequence: TGTGCCAGCAGCTTGGGCCTAGCGACGAATGAGCAGTTCTTC. Its protein is CASSLGLATNEQFF. The variable domain in full, with the rest retrieved from reference TRBV7-2 and TRBJ2-1, is GAGVSQSPSNKVTEKGKDVELRCDPISGHTALYWYRQSLGQGLEFLIYFQGNSAPDKSGLPSDRFSAERTGGSVSTLTIQRTQQEDSAVYLCASSLGLATNEQFFGPGTRLTVL.

The chain employs TRBV20-1 and TRBJ2-5, with D maybe TRBD2 (6 bases). V was cut by 0 bases and J by 4 bases, with 15 bases left in between. The CDR3 has 15 amino acids. Germline CDR1 is DFQATT and CDR2 is SNEGSKA (reference sequence). CDR3 amino acids: CSARDWGGGSETQYF. In nucleotides, the CDR3 is TGCAGTGCTAGAGATTGGGGAGGAGGGTCAGAGACCCAGTACTTC.

This chain links TRBV2 with TRBJ2-1, with TRBD2 matching 13 bases. From germline, CDR1 is SNHLY and CDR2 FYNNEI. This CDR3 is 13 amino acids long. V gave up 7 bases and J gave up 9 bases; unmatched junction bases: 3. CDR3 sequence reads: CASKGLAGFEQFF. The CDR3 DNA reads TGTGCCAGCAAGGGACTAGCGGGATTTGAGCAGTTCTTC.

This clonotype was seen a handful of times. The chain links TRBV13 to TRBJ1-1, with D unclear. Germline values: CDR1 PRHDT, CDR2 FYEKMQ (reference sequence). The CDR3 is made up of 15 amino acids. The V end was cut by 5 bases, the J end by 0 bases, with 13 bases between. The CDR3 reads CASSPRSDMNTEAFF. In DNA, the CDR3 is TGTGCCAGCAGCCCCCGGTCGGATATGAACACTGAAGCTTTCTTT.

CDR3 in DNA: TGTGCCAGCACTGACCGACAGGATTCCCACGAGCAGTACTTC. It codes for CASTDRQDSHEQYF. The chain is built from TRBV6-1 and TRBJ2-7; D is possibly TRBD1 (6 bases). Trimming stripped 7 bases from V and 5 bases from J, with 18 bases between. From germline, CDR1 is MNHNS and CDR2 SASEGT. The CDR3 has 14 residues.

This clonotype was recorded many times. The gene calls are TRBV28 and TRBJ2-5; weak D call: TRBD2 (6 bases). V dropped 5 bases and J dropped 1 base, with 17 bases sitting between them. The CDR3 spans 16 residues. Germline V gene lookup returns CDR1 MDHEN and CDR2 SYDVKM. In DNA form, the CDR3 reads TGTGCCAGCAGTGATCCGAGAGGCGGGGCCCAAGAGACCCAGTACTTC. Encoded protein: CASSDPRGGAQETQYF.

This clonotype has at least ten counts. The V and J genes are TRBV24-1 and TRBJ2-1, with D possibly being TRBD1 or TRBD2 (5 bases each). The V end lost 8 bases, the J end lost 4 bases, and 14 bases lay between the germline ends. The CDR3 contains 14 residues. Germline-derived CDR1 and CDR2 are KGHDR and SFDVKD. This chain's CDR3 is CATTGTATYNEQFF. CDR3 nucleotides: TGTGCCACCACCGGGACGGCAACTTACAATGAGCAGTTCTTC.

This clonotype has just a few counts. The chain joins TRBV30 to TRBJ2-7, with D unclear. The CDR3 covers 18 residues. V was pared by 0 bases and J by 0 bases, with 21 bases between. The V gene's germline CDR1 is GTSNPN and CDR2 SVGIG (reference sequence). CDR3: CAWSVLSDVSRTSYEQYF. CDR3 DNA sequence: TGTGCCTGGAGTGTACTTTCAGATGTGTCAAGGACCTCCTACGAGCAGTACTTC.

In its sample, this clonotype was seen a few times. The rearrangement links TRBV4-3 to TRBJ2-1; 10 bases are a match to TRBD2. The CDR3 sequence is 19 residues long. V lost 1 base, J lost 6 bases, and 15 bases stayed unmatched. Germline-derived CDR1 and CDR2 are LGHNA and YSLEER. The CDR3, as DNA: TGCGCCAGCAGCCAAGTAGTAGCTTCGCCTAGCGGGAGACCCAATGAGCAGTTCTTC. Protein sequence: CASSQVVASPSGRPNEQFF.

This clonotype has a handful of counts. This chain joins TRBV7-6 and TRBJ2-1, with TRBD1 matching over 12 bases. From germline, CDR1 is SGHVS and CDR2 FNYEAQ. Trimming removed 4 bases from V and 7 bases from J; junction bases left unmatched: 5. There are 15 residues in the CDR3. The CDR3 DNA reads as TGTGCCAGCAGCTGGCGGGACAGGGGGCTGAATGAGCAGTTCTTC. It encodes CASSWRDRGLNEQFF.

The sample holds many counts of this clonotype. This rearrangement joins TRBV11-2 to TRBJ2-6, with TRBD1 matching over 8 bases. Unmatched junction bases numbered 5, after V lost 6 bases and J lost 4 bases. The CDR3 is made up of 15 amino acids. Germline V CDR1 and CDR2: SGHAT, FQNNGV. CDR3 nucleotide sequence: TGTGCCAGCAGTCTGCAGGGGGCCGGGGCCAACGTCCTGACTTTC. Translating gives CASSLQGAGANVLTF.

This clonotype was found a few times. The gene calls are TRBV28 and TRBJ2-5, with 7 bases aligning to TRBD1. The CDR3 runs to 14 residues. Germline assignment: CDR1 MDHEN and CDR2 SYDVKM. Unmatched junction bases numbered 6, after V lost 3 bases and J lost 5 bases. The CDR3 loop is CASSLGDRVETQYF. Written as DNA, the CDR3 is TGTGCCAGCAGTTTGGGTGACAGGGTCGAGACCCAGTACTTC.

This clonotype came up a few times. The V call is TRBV5-4, the J call TRBJ2-3; 9 bases are shared with TRBD2. The CDR3 runs to 16 residues. CDR1 and CDR2 (germline): SGHNT, YYREEE (reference sequence). The J segment lost 3 bases and the V segment lost 1 base, leaving 6 bases of the junction unmatched. The chain's CDR3 is CASSLFFSGSTDTQYF. CDR3 in DNA: TGTGCCAGCAGCTTGTTTTTTAGCGGGAGTACAGATACGCAGTATTTT.

J is TRBJ2-1 and V is TRBV5-1; TRBD2 is a possible D gene (6 bases). CDR3 length equals 16 residues. The V and J ends lost 0 bases and 2 bases respectively, with 12 bases between them. Germline V gene data show CDR1 as SGHRS and CDR2 as YFSETQ. The CDR3, as DNA: TGCGCCAGCAGCTTGGGGGTAGCGGAGGCCTACAATGAGCAGTTCTTC. It encodes CASSLGVAEAYNEQFF. The entire variable domain, with the rest obtained from reference TRBV5-1 and TRBJ2-1, is as follows: KAGVTQTPRYLIKTRGQQVTLSCSPISGHRSVSWYQQTPGQGLQFLFEYFSETQRNKGNFPGRFSGRQFSNSRSEMNVSTLELGDSALYLCASSLGVAEAYNEQFFGPGTRLTVL.